This T cell receptor (beta chain) was documented in a study of T-cell memory formation after mild COVID-19. Study results and caveats: Mainly CM and EM harbored the contracting CD4+ clones; mainly EMRA harbored the CD8+ ones. Among clones contracting day 15 to 85, CD4/CD8 was balanced, whereas later expanders leaned CD4+.

The CDR3 is made up of 14 amino acids. Germline V gene sequence: CDR1 SGDLS, CDR2 YYNGEE. The V segment lost 6 bases and the J segment 0 bases; nucleotides outside the gene matches: 5. For this clonotype: As yet, its antigen is unknown.

TCRdb passed the 5' RACE reads through MiXCR, listing each CDR3 protein once. The repertoire holds 540,000 or so distinct CDR3 sequences, with around 21% as singletons. Source material: PBMCs or a T cell subset sorted from them (not recorded which). The origin of this receptor is an adult woman who had mild COVID-19 (a few samples of this study predate the infection). Cell type and time point are not known. The V and J genes are TRBV9 and TRBJ1-2, with 7 bases matching TRBD1. CDR3 in amino acids: CASKGQPTNYGYTF. CDR3 in DNA: TGTGCCAGCAAGGGACAGCCAACTAACTATGGCTACACCTTC.